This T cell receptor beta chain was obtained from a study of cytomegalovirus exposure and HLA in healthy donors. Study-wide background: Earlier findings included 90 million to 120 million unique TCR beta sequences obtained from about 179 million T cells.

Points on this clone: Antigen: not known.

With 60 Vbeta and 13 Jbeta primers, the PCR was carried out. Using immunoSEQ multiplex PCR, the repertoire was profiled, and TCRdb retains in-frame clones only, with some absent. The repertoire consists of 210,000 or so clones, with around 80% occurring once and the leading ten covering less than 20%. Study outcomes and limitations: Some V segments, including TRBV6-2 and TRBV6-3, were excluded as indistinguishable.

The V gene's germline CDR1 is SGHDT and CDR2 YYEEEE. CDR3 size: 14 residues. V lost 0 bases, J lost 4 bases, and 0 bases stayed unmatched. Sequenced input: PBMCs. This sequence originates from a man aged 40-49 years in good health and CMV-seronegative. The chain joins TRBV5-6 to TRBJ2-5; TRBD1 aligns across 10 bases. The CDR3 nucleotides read TGTGCCAGCAGCTTGGGGACAGGGGGAGAGACCCAGTACTTC. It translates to CASSLGTGGETQYF. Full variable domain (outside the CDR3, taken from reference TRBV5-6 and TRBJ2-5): DAGVTQSPTHLIKTRGQQVTLRCSPKSGHDTVSWYQQALGQGPQFIFQYYEEEERQRGNFPDRFSGHQFPNYSSELNVNALLLGDSALYLCASSLGTGGETQYFGPGTRLLVL.